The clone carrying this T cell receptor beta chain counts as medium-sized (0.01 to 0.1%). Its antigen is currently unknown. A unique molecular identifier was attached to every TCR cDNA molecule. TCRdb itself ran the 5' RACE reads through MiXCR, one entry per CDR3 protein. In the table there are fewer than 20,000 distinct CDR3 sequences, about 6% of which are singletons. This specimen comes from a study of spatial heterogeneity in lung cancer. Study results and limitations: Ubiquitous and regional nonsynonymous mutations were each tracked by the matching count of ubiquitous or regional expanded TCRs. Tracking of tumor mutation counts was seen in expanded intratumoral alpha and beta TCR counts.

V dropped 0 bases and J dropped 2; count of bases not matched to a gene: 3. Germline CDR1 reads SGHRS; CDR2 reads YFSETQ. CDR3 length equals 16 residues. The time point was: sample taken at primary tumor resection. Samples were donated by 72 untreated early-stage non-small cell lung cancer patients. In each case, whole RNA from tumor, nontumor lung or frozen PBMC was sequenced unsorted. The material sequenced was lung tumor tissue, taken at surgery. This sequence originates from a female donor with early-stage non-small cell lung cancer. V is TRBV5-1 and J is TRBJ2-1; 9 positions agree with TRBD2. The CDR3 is CASSLGTSATYNEQFF. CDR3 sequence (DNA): TGCGCCAGCAGCTTGGGGACTAGCGCCACCTACAATGAGCAGTTCTTC.